Below, 21 T cell receptor beta chains from the same sample are listed, as sequenced in a study of lymphopenia after photon versus proton radiotherapy. Clones were read by immunoSEQ multiplex PCR, and TCRdb kept only the in-frame ones, dropping some. The sample shows 16,000 or so clones, about nine tenths of them seen only once. Sample: peripheral blood, taken from a patient treated with proton-based radiotherapy. The receptors here all came from a woman aged 60-75 years with cholangiocarcinoma. Some clones in this sample may be carry-over from other donors' samples.

The chain combines TRBV11-2 with TRBJ2-4, with 9 bases fitting TRBD1. Germline CDR1 reads SGHAT; CDR2 reads FQNNGV. The V segment lost 5 bases and the J segment 0 bases; nucleotides outside the gene matches: 14. The CDR3 has 19 amino acids. This CDR3 is CASSRWGDRAQLAKNIQYF. In DNA form, the CDR3 reads TGTGCCAGCAGCAGATGGGGGGACAGGGCCCAACTAGCCAAAAACATTCAGTACTTC.

The chain recombines TRBV7-9 with TRBJ2-2; D possibly corresponds to TRBD1 (5 bases). The CDR3 extends over 14 amino acids. Trimming shortened V by 2 bases and J by 5 bases, and 9 bases separated the two germline ends. The V gene's germline CDR1 is SEHNR and CDR2 FQNEAQ (reference sequence). The CDR3 DNA is TGTGCCAGCAGCTTAACCACAGGAACCGGGGAGCTGTTTTTT. Protein sequence: CASSLTTGTGELFF.

The genes are TRBV7-2 and TRBJ2-7, with 11 positions matching TRBD2. CDR3 length: 15 amino acids. Trimming cost V 1 base and J 2 bases; bases outside gene matches: 1. Germline V lookup: CDR1 SGHTA, CDR2 FQGNSA. The CDR3 sequence: CASSLGLAGTYEQYF. The CDR3 DNA sequence: TGTGCCAGCAGCTTAGGACTAGCGGGAACCTACGAGCAGTACTTC.

This clone was seen just once. The chain combines TRBV9 with TRBJ2-7; 12 nucleotides align to TRBD2. Trimming at V came to 0 bases and at J to 3 bases, leaving 10 bases not matched to a gene. CDR1 is SGDLS and CDR2 is YYNGEE in the germline V gene. The CDR3 runs to 18 residues. CDR3 nucleotides: TGTGCCAGCAGCGTAGGTACTAGCGGGAGGAGAAATGGCTACGAGCAGTACTTC. Its protein is CASSVGTSGRRNGYEQYF.

J is TRBJ1-1 and V is TRBV5-1, with D possibly being TRBD1 (5 bases). The CDR3 has 14 residues. From germline, CDR1 is SGHRS and CDR2 YFSETQ. V gave up 4 bases and J gave up 5 bases, with 15 bases separating them. The CDR3 spells CASSTEMGETEAFF. The DNA of the CDR3 is TGCGCCAGCAGCACGGAAATGGGGGAAACTGAAGCTTTCTTT.

This chain uses TRBV10-1 with TRBJ2-1; D perhaps matches TRBD2 (6 bases). The CDR3 loop spans 15 amino acids. Trimming shortened V by 5 bases and J by 9 bases, and 20 bases separated the two germline ends. The V gene's germline CDR1 is WNHNN and CDR2 SYGVQD (reference sequence). The CDR3 DNA is TGCGCCAGCAGTACGGGGGTAAGGGTCTTGGGTGAGCAGTTCTTC. It yields the protein CASSTGVRVLGEQFF.

This chain links TRBV5-6 with TRBJ2-5, with 9 nucleotides matching TRBD1. J lost 5 bases, V lost 4 bases, and 9 bases had no gene match. The CDR3 has 15 residues. Germline loops: CDR1 SGHDT, CDR2 YYEEEE. CDR3 DNA sequence: TGTGCCAGCAGCACAACCGGGACAGGGAGTGAGACCCAGTACTTC. The encoded protein is CASSTTGTGSETQYF.

The chain couples TRBV6-1 to TRBJ2-5; no clear D. The CDR3 sequence is 11 residues long. Germline V gene lookup returns CDR1 MNHNS and CDR2 SASEGT. The germline V and J ends were trimmed by 3 bases and 6 bases, with 5 bases remaining between them. CDR3 sequence reads: CASSDRQTQYF. The CDR3 DNA reads TGTGCCAGCAGTGACAGACAGACCCAGTACTTC.

This chain connects TRBV2 to TRBJ2-7; D remains ambiguous. The V gene lost 6 bases and the J gene lost 7 bases, with 22 bases spanning the gap. Germline CDR1 and CDR2: SNHLY and FYNNEI. CDR3 length equals 15 residues. CDR3 nucleotides: TGTGCCAGCAGCGGCCCAGGCCGAGCCCTTGGGGAGCAGTACTTC. Translation gives CASSGPGRALGEQYF.

CDR3 sequence: CASSSGSSYNEQFF. CDR3 DNA: TGCGCCAGCAGCTCGGGGAGCTCCTACAATGAGCAGTTCTTC. The V and J genes are TRBV5-1 and TRBJ2-1; tentative D call: TRBD2 (5 bases). Germline CDR1 reads SGHRS; CDR2 reads YFSETQ. The CDR3 is 14 amino acids. Trimming cost V 3 bases and J 0 bases, with 7 bases left between them. The complete variable domain, with remaining parts taken from reference TRBV5-1 and TRBJ2-1, reads KAGVTQTPRYLIKTRGQQVTLSCSPISGHRSVSWYQQTPGQGLQFLFEYFSETQRNKGNFPGRFSGRQFSNSRSEMNVSTLELGDSALYLCASSSGSSYNEQFFGPGTRLTVL.

The chain couples TRBV7-9 to TRBJ1-5; D gene uncertain. Germline V gives CDR1 SEHNR, CDR2 FQNEAQ (reference sequence). Trimming shortened V by 3 bases and J by 0 bases, and 9 bases separated the two germline ends. The CDR3 is 15 amino acids. CDR3 coding DNA: TGTGCCAGCAGCTTGTCCGAATATAGCAATCAGCCCCAGCATTTT. This encodes CASSLSEYSNQPQHF.

The chain employs TRBV23-1 and TRBJ2-6; no clear D gene. TRBV23-1 is an ORF for which the function is uncertain. The CDR3 contains 16 residues. The ends were cut back, 6 bases at V and 2 bases at J, with 14 bases in the middle. The CDR3 region has the DNA TGCGCCAGCAGGGACCTTCCTGACCCTGGGGCCAACGTCCTGACTTTC. This encodes CASRDLPDPGANVLTF.

V is TRBV6-6 and J is TRBJ2-1; 12 bases fit TRBD2. The germline V gene encodes CDR1 MNHNY and CDR2 SVGAGI (reference sequence). CDR3 size: 15 residues. V was clipped by 6 bases and J by 7 bases; unmatched bases: 7. CDR3 nucleotides: TGTGCCAGCAGCCCACTAGCGGGAGGTTTGAATGAGCAGTTCTTC. Translation: CASSPLAGGLNEQFF.

The genes are TRBV28 and TRBJ2-5, with D perhaps being TRBD1 or TRBD2 (5 bases each). There are 15 residues in the CDR3. Germline assignment: CDR1 MDHEN and CDR2 SYDVKM. V lost 5 bases, J lost 3 bases, and 16 bases lay in between. The CDR3 spells CASSGSGTTKETQYF. For the CDR3, the DNA is TGTGCCAGCAGTGGCTCAGGGACCACAAAAGAGACCCAGTACTTC.

V gene TRBV7-2 combines with J gene TRBJ1-1, with D tentatively TRBD1 (6 bases). V was clipped by 5 bases and J by 1 base, with 8 bases between them. Germline V gene data show CDR1 as SGHTA and CDR2 as FQGNSA. CDR3 length equals 13 residues. CDR3 amino acids: CASSGQPNTEAFF. DNA for the CDR3: TGTGCCAGCAGCGGACAGCCGAACACTGAAGCTTTCTTT.

The genes are TRBV9 and TRBJ2-1; TRBD2 matches 8 bases. The CDR3 has 15 amino acids. The V segment lost 4 bases and the J segment 7 bases; nucleotides outside the gene matches: 10. Germline-derived CDR1 and CDR2 are SGDLS and YYNGEE. The CDR3 loop reads CASSTSGRSFNEQFF. CDR3 coding DNA: TGTGCCAGCAGCACAAGCGGGAGATCATTTAATGAGCAGTTCTTC.

This chain joins TRBV5-5 and TRBJ1-2; D may be TRBD1 (5 bases). Trimming removed 4 bases at V and 9 bases at J, with 16 bases between. The CDR3 has 13 residues. Looked up from germline, CDR1 is SGHKS and CDR2 is YYEKEE (reference sequence). The CDR3 spells CASSLGLEGSYTF. The CDR3 region has the DNA TGTGCCAGCAGCCTGGGGCTGGAAGGAAGCTACACCTTC.

The V and J genes are TRBV5-1 and TRBJ1-4; 10 bases map to TRBD1. This CDR3 spans 15 amino acids. V shed 4 bases, J shed 7 bases, and the junction held 7 bases outside the gene matches. Germline V CDR1 and CDR2: SGHRS, YFSETQ. The CDR3 bases are TGCGCCAGCAGCCCGACAGGGGGCCGCGGTGAAAAACTGTTTTTT. Translating it yields CASSPTGGRGEKLFF.

The chain uses TRBV2 and TRBJ1-2; TRBD1 matches at 7 bases. After removal of 7 bases from V and 2 bases from J, the junction contained 4 bases not matched to a gene. Germline CDR1 SNHLY, CDR2 FYNNEI. This CDR3 has 13 residues. The DNA of the CDR3 is TGTGCCAGCACGGGACAGCAGAACTATGGCTACACCTTC. Protein: CASTGQQNYGYTF.

This clone has more than one count but fewer than ten. The chain links TRBV7-2 to TRBJ2-2; D unclear. The V end was cut by 5 bases, the J end by 6 bases, with 10 bases between. CDR1 is SGHTA and CDR2 is FQGNSA in the germline V gene. The CDR3 contains 13 residues. CDR3 coding DNA: TGTGCCAGCAGCCGAACTGGGGCCGGGGAGCTGTTTTTT. Its translation: CASSRTGAGELFF.

This rearrangement joins TRBV30 to TRBJ2-2; 10 bases fit TRBD1. With V trimmed by 3 bases and J by 7 bases, 11 bases remained unmatched. The CDR3 consists of 16 residues. Germline V gene sequence: CDR1 GTSNPN, CDR2 SVGIG (reference sequence). CDR3 in amino acids: CAWRPRDRGRYGELFF. Written as DNA, the CDR3 is TGTGCCTGGAGACCCCGGGACAGGGGAAGATACGGGGAGCTGTTTTTT. The whole variable domain, remainder taken from reference TRBV30 and TRBJ2-2, is SQTIHQWPATLVQPVGSPLSLECTVEGTSNPNLYWYRQAAGRGLQLLFYSVGIGQISSEVPQNLSASRPQDRQFILSSKKLLLSDSGFYLCAWRPRDRGRYGELFFGEGSRLTVL.